A selection of T cell receptor beta chains follows, all from one sample in a study of T cell repertoires in cytomegalovirus infection. MiXCR was run by TCRdb on the reads, yielding one entry per CDR3 protein. Altogether hundreds of thousands of distinct CDR3 sequences are present, around 29% being singletons, with the ten largest covering over 15%. Antigens for these TCRs are unknown. The specimen was cultured PBMCs, collected from culture after CMV antigen stimulation. These receptors all come from a human donor in good health (CMV status not recorded). Some clones in this sample may be carry-over from other donors' samples. The CDR3 runs from the conserved cysteine through the conserved F or W. A D gene is named only where the DNA matches it firmly. Size tells how often a clone was seen (once, few, many) or the class of an expanded clone, and some rows leave it out.

v_call,j_call,clone_size,d_call,cdr3_nt,cdr3_aa
TRBV12-3/TRBV12-4,TRBJ2-5,few,.,TGTGCCAGCAGCCCGACGACAACTAGAATGGGCCAGTACTTC,CASSPTTTRMGQYF
TRBV28,TRBJ1-5,.,.,TGTGCCAGCAGTTTATCCCTCTATCAGCCCCAGCATTTT,CASSLSLYQPQHF
TRBV27,TRBJ1-1,many,.,TGTGCCAGCAGCCCCGTTGGGACTGAAGCTTTCTTT,CASSPVGTEAFF
TRBV7-2,TRBJ2-3,many,TRBD2,TGTGCCACAGCTAGCGGGGGGCCCAGCACAGATACGCAGTATTTT,CATASGGPSTDTQYF
TRBV19,TRBJ2-1,.,.,TGTGCCATCCAGACCTCCTACAATGAGCAGTTCTTC,CAIQTSYNEQFF
TRBV7-8,TRBJ1-2,.,.,TGTGCCAGCAGCTCCGTGCCGGTGGGCTACACCTTC,CASSSVPVGYTF
TRBV27,TRBJ1-1,few,TRBD1,TGTGCCAGCAGCTTCCTACAGGGGGGGTCTGAAGCTTTCTTT,CASSFLQGGSEAFF
TRBV7-9,TRBJ2-7,few,TRBD1,TGTGCCAGCAGCTTAGGTTTCAGGGGGCGCGGCGAGCAGTACTTC,CASSLGFRGRGEQYF
TRBV2,TRBJ2-2,few,.,TGTGCCAGCAGTGAGGTGAAAACCCTGGAGAACACCGGGGAGCTGTTTTTT,CASSEVKTLENTGELFF
TRBV20-1,TRBJ1-4,.,.,TGCAGTGCTAGAGCTGTGCCCGGTGAAAAACTGTTTTTT,CSARAVPGEKLFF
TRBV12-3/TRBV12-4,TRBJ2-1,few,.,TGTGCCAGCAGTTCGGGGTTCCGGAATGAGCAGTTCTTC,CASSSGFRNEQFF
TRBV11-2,TRBJ1-4,few,.,TGTGCCAGCAGCTTCCGGCTCAATGAAAAACTGTTTTTT,CASSFRLNEKLFF
TRBV12-5,TRBJ1-1,few,.,TGTGCTAGTGGTTTGGGCACCAATTCAGACAGGACGAACACTGAAGCTTTCTTT,CASGLGTNSDRTNTEAFF
TRBV7-3,TRBJ2-7,many,TRBD2,TGTGCCAGCAGCCCTTCTAGCGGGGGCCCCTACGAGCAGTACTTC,CASSPSSGGPYEQYF
TRBV12-3/TRBV12-4,TRBJ2-3,.,.,TGTGCCAGCAGTTACTCGGGCAGGGCAGATACGCAGTATTTT,CASSYSGRADTQYF
TRBV28,TRBJ1-4,few,.,TGTGCCAGCAGACCCGGGCCCGCTAATGAAAAACTGTTTTTT,CASRPGPANEKLFF
TRBV2,TRBJ1-1,few,.,TGTTCCCAGGATGTCGGTTACACTGAAGCTTTCTTT,CSQDVGYTEAFF
TRBV6-6,TRBJ1-5,.,.,TGTGCCAGCGTATCCAACCCGAGACCGACAGCGGGAGGCAATCAGCCCCAGCATTTT,CASVSNPRPTAGGNQPQHF
TRBV18,TRBJ1-1,.,TRBD1,TGTGCCAGCTCACCTCAGGGGGCAGGGAACACTGAAGCTTTCTTT,CASSPQGAGNTEAFF
TRBV6-1,TRBJ1-2,.,.,TGTGCCAGCAGTGGACTACAGGGTGGCTATGGCTACACCTTC,CASSGLQGGYGYTF
TRBV5-4,TRBJ2-2,few,TRBD2,TGTGCCAGCAGCCCGGGAGGGCCCACCGGGGAGCTGTTTTTT,CASSPGGPTGELFF
TRBV7-9,TRBJ2-5,many,.,TGTGCCTTCGAGACGGGCAGTTGGAAGACCCAGTACTTC,CAFETGSWKTQYF
TRBV28,TRBJ1-5,.,.,TGTGCCAGCAGCTTGACGGTCCGGCACAATCAGCCCCAGCATTTT,CASSLTVRHNQPQHF
TRBV6-1,TRBJ2-7,.,.,TGTGCCAGCAGTGAAGCGATGGGATACGAGCAGTACTTC,CASSEAMGYEQYF
TRBV7-6,TRBJ2-7,few,.,TGTGCCAGCAGAGGGCCGACAGACTACGAGCAGTACTTC,CASRGPTDYEQYF
TRBV19,TRBJ1-2,.,.,TGTGCCAGCCTTGGGGGGCTTCAGGCCTATGGCTACACCTTC,CASLGGLQAYGYTF
TRBV28,TRBJ2-7,.,TRBD1,TGTGCCAGCAGCACAGGGGGCGCGATGATCGAGCAGTACTTC,CASSTGGAMIEQYF
TRBV29-1,TRBJ1-4,.,.,TGCAGCGTCTATATCAATGAAAAACTGTTTTTT,CSVYINEKLFF
TRBV13,TRBJ2-5,few,TRBD2,TGTGCCAGCAGCTCGACGGAACCCCTAGCGGGAGGGCGGTCGGCCCAGTACTTC,CASSSTEPLAGGRSAQYF
TRBV14,TRBJ1-1,.,.,TGTGCCAGCAGCCGGGGACCGCTGAACACTGAAGCTTTCTTT,CASSRGPLNTEAFF
TRBV12-3/TRBV12-4,TRBJ1-3,few,.,TGTGCCAGCAGTACCTCGAACTCTGGAAACACCATATATTTT,CASSTSNSGNTIYF
TRBV7-3,TRBJ1-2,.,.,TGTGCCAGCAGCTCGAGTAGTGAGGGTGGAGGCTACACCTTC,CASSSSSEGGGYTF
TRBV20-1,TRBJ2-7,.,TRBD2,TGCAGTGCTACCGGACTAGCGGGGTCCTACGAGCAGTACTTC,CSATGLAGSYEQYF
TRBV18,TRBJ2-3,.,.,TGTGCCAGCTCACCTAACATAGCTTCTAGCACAGATACGCAGTATTTT,CASSPNIASSTDTQYF
TRBV6-5,TRBJ1-2,.,.,TGTGCCAGCAGTCCTCTCCCGGGGGGATTCGGCTATGGCTACACCTTC,CASSPLPGGFGYGYTF
TRBV19,TRBJ2-3,.,.,TGTGCCAGTAGTATCCAGGGACGAACAGATACGCAGTATTTT,CASSIQGRTDTQYF
TRBV6-1,TRBJ2-7,.,TRBD2,TGTGCCAGCAGTTCTTTAGCGGGAGGGGACTACGAGCAGTACTTC,CASSSLAGGDYEQYF
TRBV19,TRBJ1-5,.,.,TGTGCCAGTTCTGCAGGGAGAAATCAGCCCCAGCATTTT,CASSAGRNQPQHF
TRBV12-3/TRBV12-4,TRBJ1-1,.,.,TGTGCCAGCAGCAACAAGTACAGGGAAAACACTGAAGCTTTCTTT,CASSNKYRENTEAFF
TRBV14,TRBJ2-4,few,.,TGTGCCAGCAGCCAGTCGAGGACCATTCAGTACTTC,CASSQSRTIQYF